These 23 T cell receptor beta chains share one sample of origin, sequenced in a study of blood T cell repertoires in COVID-19. TCRdb's table, derived via immunoSEQ multiplex PCR, lists solely in-frame clones and lacks some. This table has some 56,000 clones, 80% to 85% appearing once. The sequencing input was peripheral blood. The receptors stem from a woman of 80 years or more with acute or convalescent COVID-19.

This clone has more than one count but fewer than ten. The chain couples TRBV30 to TRBJ1-2, with no clear D. Looked up from germline, CDR1 is GTSNPN and CDR2 is SVGIG (reference sequence). V lost 4 bases, J lost 7 bases, and 22 bases lay in between. The CDR3 totals 15 residues. Written as DNA, the CDR3 is TGTGCCTGGACCCCCGACTCGACCGGATCCGGTGGCTACACCTTC. It codes for CAWTPDSTGSGGYTF.

The chain recombines TRBV24-1 with TRBJ2-1; 8 nucleotides line up with TRBD1. There are 18 residues in the CDR3. The germline CDR1 and CDR2 sequences are KGHDR and SFDVKD. The J segment lost 9 bases and the V segment lost 2 bases, leaving 17 bases of the junction unmatched. The CDR3 loop reads CATSDSRTGGIGIGEQFF. The DNA of the CDR3 is TGTGCCACCAGTGATTCGAGAACAGGGGGAATCGGAATTGGTGAGCAGTTCTTC.

The V call is TRBV20-1, the J call TRBJ1-2; D gene uncertain. The CDR3 sequence is 11 residues long. Trimming shortened V by 6 bases and J by 5 bases, and 10 bases separated the two germline ends. Germline V gene lookup returns CDR1 DFQATT and CDR2 SNEGSKA (reference sequence). The CDR3 bases are TGCAGTGCCGGAGACGTTTATGGCTACACCTTC. This encodes CSAGDVYGYTF.

Only a few counts were recorded for this clone. V and J are TRBV5-1 and TRBJ1-1; 9 nucleotides agree with TRBD1. The germline V gene has CDR1 SGHRS and CDR2 YFSETQ. J gave up 4 bases and V 2 bases, and 12 bases lay outside the gene matches. The CDR3 has 17 residues. CDR3 sequence: CASSFVPPGQGGTEAFF. CDR3 bases: TGCGCCAGCAGCTTCGTCCCACCGGGACAGGGTGGCACTGAAGCTTTCTTT.

The gene calls are TRBV5-1 and TRBJ1-5, with a tentative D call TRBD1 (5 bases). This CDR3 is built from 15 residues. Germline V gene sequence: CDR1 SGHRS, CDR2 YFSETQ. The germline V and J ends were trimmed by 4 bases and 5 bases, with 16 bases remaining between them. The CDR3 DNA is TGCGCCAGCAGCACACTTCCGGGGGAGTATCAGCCCCAGCATTTT. Its protein is CASSTLPGEYQPQHF. The whole variable domain, filled in from reference TRBV5-1 and TRBJ1-5, reads KAGVTQTPRYLIKTRGQQVTLSCSPISGHRSVSWYQQTPGQGLQFLFEYFSETQRNKGNFPGRFSGRQFSNSRSEMNVSTLELGDSALYLCASSTLPGEYQPQHFGDGTRLSIL.

The rearrangement links TRBV7-9 to TRBJ1-5; D is perhaps TRBD1 (6 bases). Per germline, CDR1 SEHNR and CDR2 FQNEAQ (reference sequence). This CDR3 comprises 15 residues. With 1 base removed from V and 3 bases from J, the gap between germline ends came to 10 bases. CDR3 residues: CASSLDGQPNQPQHF. CDR3 sequence (DNA): TGTGCCAGCAGCTTAGATGGACAGCCCAATCAGCCCCAGCATTTT.

The chain employs TRBV5-1 and TRBJ1-2; TRBD1 is a possible D gene (6 bases). Trimming took 1 base from V and 4 from J, leaving 23 bases between them. The V gene's germline CDR1 is SGHRS and CDR2 YFSETQ. CDR3 size: 18 residues. The CDR3 region has the DNA TGCGCCAGCAGCTTGCTTTGGGACACCGTAAACGGCGGCTATGGCTACACCTTC. Protein: CASSLLWDTVNGGYGYTF.

A few counts support this clone. V is TRBV28 and J is TRBJ1-2; 9 nucleotides match TRBD1. V lost 10 bases and J lost 7; bases outside the gene matches: 10. The germline V gene has CDR1 MDHEN and CDR2 SYDVKM. This CDR3 has 13 amino acids. In nucleotides, the CDR3 is TGTGCCACAAGGGACAGGGTGAAAATTGGCTACACCTTC. Residues: CATRDRVKIGYTF.

The DNA of the CDR3 is TGTGCCAGCAGCCTTCCCGCAGTTAGCACAGATACGCAGTATTTT. Its translation is CASSLPAVSTDTQYF. The V and J genes are TRBV5-5 and TRBJ2-3; D remains unclear. The CDR3 loop spans 15 amino acids. Per the germline V gene, CDR1 is SGHKS and CDR2 is YYEKEE (reference sequence). V was clipped by 4 bases and J by 0 bases, with 12 bases between them.

This clone was seen just once. The genes are TRBV19 and TRBJ2-3, with D possibly being TRBD1 (7 bases). Germline V gene sequence: CDR1 LNHDA, CDR2 SQIVND (reference sequence). With 1 base removed from V and 3 bases from J, the gap between germline ends came to 11 bases. This CDR3 is built from 15 residues. The CDR3, as DNA: TGTGCCAGTAGTATAGCGACAGGGAGGACAGATACGCAGTATTTT. Translating it yields CASSIATGRTDTQYF.

The chain carries TRBV5-5 and TRBJ1-1; D unclear. Germline CDR1 reads SGHKS; CDR2 reads YYEKEE (reference sequence). V was cut by 2 bases and J by 4 bases, with 12 bases left in between. The CDR3 spans 14 residues. The CDR3 spells CASSLPPEGTEAFF. CDR3 nucleotide sequence: TGTGCCAGCAGCTTACCCCCGGAGGGCACTGAAGCTTTCTTT.

The rearrangement links TRBV4-1 to TRBJ1-5; 7 bases agree with TRBD1. The CDR3 runs to 15 residues. The germline V gene has CDR1 MGHRA and CDR2 YSYEKL. V dropped 6 bases and J dropped 7; count of bases not matched to a gene: 12. Written as DNA, the CDR3 is TGCGCCAGCAGTTCACAACCGGGACAGAGGCAGCCCCAGCATTTT. Translation: CASSSQPGQRQPQHF.

This chain joins TRBV5-1 and TRBJ1-2; no definite D call. Trimming shortened V by 4 bases and J by 1 base, and 14 bases separated the two germline ends. This CDR3 has 15 residues. Germline V gene lookup returns CDR1 SGHRS and CDR2 YFSETQ. CDR3 DNA: TGCGCCAGCAGCCTGGACCTTGCCAGTAACTATGGCTACACCTTC. This gives the protein CASSLDLASNYGYTF. The full variable domain, completed using reference TRBV5-1 and TRBJ1-2, is KAGVTQTPRYLIKTRGQQVTLSCSPISGHRSVSWYQQTPGQGLQFLFEYFSETQRNKGNFPGRFSGRQFSNSRSEMNVSTLELGDSALYLCASSLDLASNYGYTFGSGTRLTVV.

The chain carries TRBV11-1 and TRBJ2-3, with TRBD1 as a possible D gene (5 bases). CDR3 size: 15 residues. Germline V gene sequence: CDR1 SGHAT, CDR2 FQDESV (reference sequence). The V and J ends lost 4 bases and 0 bases respectively, with 11 bases between them. The CDR3 sequence: CASSSRERSTDTQYF. The CDR3 bases are TGTGCCAGCAGCTCCAGGGAAAGGAGCACAGATACGCAGTATTTT.

V usage is TRBV20-1 and J usage is TRBJ2-5, with D perhaps TRBD2 (7 bases). The CDR3 is 14 amino acids. V lost 3 bases and J lost 4, with 15 bases in between. Germline values: CDR1 DFQATT, CDR2 SNEGSKA (reference sequence). The CDR3 bases are TGCAGTGCTAGTTCGGGGGGCGGGAGAGAGACCCAGTACTTC. It specifies CSASSGGGRETQYF.

V gene TRBV2 combines with J gene TRBJ1-5, with 7 bases that match TRBD1. V lost 4 bases, J lost 6 bases, and 3 bases stayed unmatched. The CDR3 spans 13 residues. Germline assignment: CDR1 SNHLY and CDR2 FYNNEI. CDR3: CASSVGGVQPQHF. The CDR3 DNA is TGTGCCAGCAGTGTAGGGGGCGTTCAGCCCCAGCATTTT. Complete variable domain (other parts from reference TRBV2 and TRBJ1-5): EPEVTQTPSHQVTQMGQEVILRCVPISNHLYFYWYRQILGQKVEFLVSFYNNEISEKSEIFDDQFSVERPDGSNFTLKIRSTKLEDSAMYFCASSVGGVQPQHFGDGTRLSIL.

The rearrangement links TRBV9 to TRBJ2-7; TRBD2 matches 11 bases. Germline assignment: CDR1 SGDLS and CDR2 YYNGEE. CDR3 length equals 15 residues. Trimming removed 5 bases from V and 1 base from J; junction bases left unmatched: 5. CDR3 amino acids: CASSGSSGGSYEQYF. CDR3 sequence (DNA): TGTGCCAGCAGTGGATCTAGCGGGGGGTCCTACGAGCAGTACTTC. Looking up the rest from reference TRBV9 and TRBJ2-7 gives the full variable domain: DSGVTQTPKHLITATGQRVTLRCSPRSGDLSVYWYQQSLDQGLQFLIQYYNGEERAKGNILERFSAQQFPDLHSELNLSSLELGDSALYFCASSGSSGGSYEQYFGPGTRLTVT.

The V call is TRBV3-1 (or the pseudogene TRBV3-2), the J call TRBJ1-3; TRBD1 might be the D (5 bases). Trimming pared 4 bases from V and 3 bases from J, leaving 16 bases between. Germline CDR1 is LGHDT and CDR2 is YNNKEL (reference sequence). The CDR3 length is 16 residues. The CDR3 here is CASSPAGGVRGNTIYF. The CDR3 nucleotides read TGTGCCAGCAGCCCCGCCGGGGGGGTACGTGGAAACACCATATATTTT.

This clone has just one count. The CDR3 region has the DNA TGTGCCAGTAGTAGCCGCGGGACAGGAGTCTACAATGAGCAGTTCTTC. It yields the protein CASSSRGTGVYNEQFF. The chain links TRBV19 to TRBJ2-1, with 8 bases aligning to TRBD1. The CDR3 sequence is 16 residues long. Germline V gene lookup returns CDR1 LNHDA and CDR2 SQIVND (reference sequence). The V segment lost 4 bases and the J segment 3 bases; nucleotides outside the gene matches: 8.

The chain carries TRBV5-1 and TRBJ1-6; TRBD1 agrees at 8 bases. Germline trimming cut 3 bases from V and 1 base from J; bases unmatched to any gene: 3. The CDR3 spans 16 residues. Germline lookup yields CDR1 SGHRS and CDR2 YFSETQ. The CDR3 nucleotides read TGCGCCAGCAGCTCACAGGGGGAGTCCTATAATTCACCCCTCCACTTT. As protein: CASSSQGESYNSPLHF.

This chain connects TRBV5-4 to TRBJ2-3, with 8 positions matching TRBD2. Looked up from germline, CDR1 is SGHNT and CDR2 is YYREEE (reference sequence). The CDR3 is 14 amino acids. The V segment lost 7 bases and the J segment 1 base; nucleotides outside the gene matches: 5. The CDR3 sequence is CASGLAGGTDTQYF. The CDR3 DNA sequence: TGTGCCAGCGGTCTAGCGGGTGGCACAGATACGCAGTATTTT.

This clone came up a few times. The V gene is TRBV5-5, the J gene TRBJ1-2; D is unclear. V lost 0 bases and J lost 3, with 12 bases in between. This CDR3 region has 15 residues. The germline CDR1 and CDR2 sequences are SGHKS and YYEKEE (reference sequence). This chain's CDR3 is CASSLVAYPDYGYTF. The CDR3 DNA reads as TGTGCCAGCAGCTTGGTAGCTTACCCAGACTATGGCTACACCTTC.

The chain recombines TRBV15 with TRBJ1-5, with 7 bases aligning to TRBD1. The length of the CDR3 is 15 residues. The germline gives CDR1 LNHNV, CDR2 YYDKDF (reference sequence). The V gene end was trimmed by 2 bases and the J gene end by 2 bases; junction bases not matched to a gene: 3. The chain's CDR3 is CATSRLGTGNQPQHF. The CDR3 DNA reads TGTGCCACCAGCAGACTGGGGACAGGCAATCAGCCCCAGCATTTT.